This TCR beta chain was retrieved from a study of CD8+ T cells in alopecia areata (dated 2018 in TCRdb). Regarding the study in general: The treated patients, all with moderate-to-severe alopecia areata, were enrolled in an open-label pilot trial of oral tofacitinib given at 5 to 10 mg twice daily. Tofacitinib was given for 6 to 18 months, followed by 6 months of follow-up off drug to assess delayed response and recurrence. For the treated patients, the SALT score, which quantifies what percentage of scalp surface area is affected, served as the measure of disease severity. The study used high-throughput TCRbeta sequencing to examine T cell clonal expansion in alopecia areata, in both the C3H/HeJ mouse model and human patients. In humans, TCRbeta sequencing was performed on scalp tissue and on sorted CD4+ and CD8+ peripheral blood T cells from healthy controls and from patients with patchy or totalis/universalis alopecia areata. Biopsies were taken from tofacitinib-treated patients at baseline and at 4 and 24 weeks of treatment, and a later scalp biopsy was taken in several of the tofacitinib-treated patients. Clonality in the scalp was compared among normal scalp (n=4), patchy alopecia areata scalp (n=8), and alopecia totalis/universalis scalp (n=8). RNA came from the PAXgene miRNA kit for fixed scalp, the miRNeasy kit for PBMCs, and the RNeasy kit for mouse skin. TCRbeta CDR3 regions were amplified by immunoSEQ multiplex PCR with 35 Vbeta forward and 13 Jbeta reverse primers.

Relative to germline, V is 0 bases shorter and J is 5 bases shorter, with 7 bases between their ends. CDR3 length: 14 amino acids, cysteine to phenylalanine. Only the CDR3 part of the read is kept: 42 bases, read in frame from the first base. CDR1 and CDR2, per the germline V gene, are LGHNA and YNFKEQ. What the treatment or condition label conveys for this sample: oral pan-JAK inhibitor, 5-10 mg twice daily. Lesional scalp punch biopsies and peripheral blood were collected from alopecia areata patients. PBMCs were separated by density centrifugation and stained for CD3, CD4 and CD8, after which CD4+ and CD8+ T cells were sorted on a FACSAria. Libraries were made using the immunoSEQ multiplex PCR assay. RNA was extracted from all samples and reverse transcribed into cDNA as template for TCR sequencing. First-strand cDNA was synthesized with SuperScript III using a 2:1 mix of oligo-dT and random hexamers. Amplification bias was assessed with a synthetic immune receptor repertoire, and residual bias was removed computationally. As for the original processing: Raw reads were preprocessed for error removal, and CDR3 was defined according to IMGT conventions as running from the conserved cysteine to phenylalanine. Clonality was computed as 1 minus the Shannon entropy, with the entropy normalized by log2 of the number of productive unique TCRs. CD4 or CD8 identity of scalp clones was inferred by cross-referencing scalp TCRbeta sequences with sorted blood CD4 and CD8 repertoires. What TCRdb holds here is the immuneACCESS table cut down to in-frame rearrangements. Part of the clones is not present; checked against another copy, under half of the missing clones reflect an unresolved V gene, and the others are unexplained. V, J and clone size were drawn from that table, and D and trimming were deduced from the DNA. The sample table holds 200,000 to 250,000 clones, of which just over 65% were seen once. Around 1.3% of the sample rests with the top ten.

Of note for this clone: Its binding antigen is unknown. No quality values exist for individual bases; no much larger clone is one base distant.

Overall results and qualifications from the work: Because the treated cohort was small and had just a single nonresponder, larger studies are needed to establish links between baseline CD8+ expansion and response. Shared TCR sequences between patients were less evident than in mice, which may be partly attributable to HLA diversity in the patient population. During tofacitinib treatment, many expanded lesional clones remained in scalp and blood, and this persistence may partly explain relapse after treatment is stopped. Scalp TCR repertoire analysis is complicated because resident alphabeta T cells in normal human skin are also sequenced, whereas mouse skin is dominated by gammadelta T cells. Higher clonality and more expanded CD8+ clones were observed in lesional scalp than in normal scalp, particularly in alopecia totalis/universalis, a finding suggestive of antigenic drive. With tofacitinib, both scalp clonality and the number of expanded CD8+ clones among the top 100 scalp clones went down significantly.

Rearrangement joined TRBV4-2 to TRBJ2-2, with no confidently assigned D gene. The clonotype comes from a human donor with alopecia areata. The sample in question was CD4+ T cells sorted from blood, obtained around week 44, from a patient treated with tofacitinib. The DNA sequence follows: TGTGCCAGCAGCCAAGATTCTAGAACCGGGGAGCTGTTTTTT. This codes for CASSQDSRTGELFF.